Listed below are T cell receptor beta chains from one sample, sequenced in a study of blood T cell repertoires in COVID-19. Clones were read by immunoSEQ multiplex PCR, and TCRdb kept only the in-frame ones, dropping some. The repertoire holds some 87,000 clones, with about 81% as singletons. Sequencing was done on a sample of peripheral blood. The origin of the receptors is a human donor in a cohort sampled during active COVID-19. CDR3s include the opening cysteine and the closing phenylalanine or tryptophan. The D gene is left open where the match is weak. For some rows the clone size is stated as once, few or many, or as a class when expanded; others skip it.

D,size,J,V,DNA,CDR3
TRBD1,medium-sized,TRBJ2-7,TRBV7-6,TGTGCCAGCAGAACCCGACAGGGTAAGGCCAACGAGCAGTACTTC,CASRTRQGKANEQYF
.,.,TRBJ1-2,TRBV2,TGTGCCAGCAGTGAAGGGGCGTATGGCTACACCTTC,CASSEGAYGYTF
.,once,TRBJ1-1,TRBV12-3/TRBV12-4,TGTGCCAGCAGTCGCAGGCCTGGCACTGAAGCTTTCTTT,CASSRRPGTEAFF
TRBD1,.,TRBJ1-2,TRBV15,TGTGCCACCAGCTCCCGGCAGGGGGCTATCTATGGCTACACCTTC,CATSSRQGAIYGYTF
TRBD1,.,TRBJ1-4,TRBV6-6,TGTGCCAGTTCGGGGACAGGGAAGGGGAAACTGTTTTTT,CASSGTGKGKLFF
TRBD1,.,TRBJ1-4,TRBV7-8,TGTGCCAGCAGCTTCTTAGGGGGCGCAAATGAAAAACTGTTTTTT,CASSFLGGANEKLFF
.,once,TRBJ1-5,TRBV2,TGTGCCAGCAGTGGTGACAGATATAGCAATCAGCCCCAGCATTTT,CASSGDRYSNQPQHF
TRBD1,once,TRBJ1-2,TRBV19,TGTGCCAGTAGTTTGGGACAGGCAGCTAACTATGGCTACACCTTC,CASSLGQAANYGYTF
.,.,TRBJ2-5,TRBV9,TGTGCCAGCAGCGTAGACAACCAAGAGACCCAGTACTTC,CASSVDNQETQYF
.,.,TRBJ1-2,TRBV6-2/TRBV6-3,TGTGCCAGCAGCCGCGACGGAACGGGGGAAGGCTACACCTTC,CASSRDGTGEGYTF
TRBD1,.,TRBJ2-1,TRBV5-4,TGTGCCAGCAGCAAGCCGGGACAGGCTTCCTACAATGAGCAGTTCTTC,CASSKPGQASYNEQFF
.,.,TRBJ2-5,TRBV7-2,TGTGCCAGCAGCTTAGTTTTGGGGACACAAGAGACCCAGTACTTC,CASSLVLGTQETQYF
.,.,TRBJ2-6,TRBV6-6,TGTGCCAGCAGCACGGACAGCTCTGGGGCCAACGTCCTGACTTTC,CASSTDSSGANVLTF
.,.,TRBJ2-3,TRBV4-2,TGTGCCAGCAGCCAAGGGGCATTTAGTGGGTACACAGATACGCAGTATTTT,CASSQGAFSGYTDTQYF
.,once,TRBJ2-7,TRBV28,TGTGCCAGCAGTTACGTAGGCCTAATGGGGGGCTACGAGCAGTACTTC,CASSYVGLMGGYEQYF
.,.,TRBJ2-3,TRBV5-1,TGCGCCAGCAGCGAACAGGGAGGGGATACGCAGTATTTT,CASSEQGGDTQYF
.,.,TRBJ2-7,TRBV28,TGTGCCAGCAGTTTGGGAGGATTCGCCTACGAGCAGTACTTC,CASSLGGFAYEQYF
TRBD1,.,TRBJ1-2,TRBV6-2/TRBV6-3,TGTGCCAGCAGTTATTCGAGGACAGGGGGCACAAACTATGGCTACACCTTC,CASSYSRTGGTNYGYTF
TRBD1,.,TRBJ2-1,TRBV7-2,TGTGCCAGCAGCCCGAACAGGGGGTACAATGAGCAGTTCTTC,CASSPNRGYNEQFF
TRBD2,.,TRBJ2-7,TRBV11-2,TGTGCCAGCAGCAAAAACACCGGGACTAGCGGTTCCTACGAGCAGTACTTC,CASSKNTGTSGSYEQYF
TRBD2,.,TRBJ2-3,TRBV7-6,TGTGCCAGCAGCCCCTTCGGGGGGGCCGTCACAGATACGCAGTATTTT,CASSPFGGAVTDTQYF
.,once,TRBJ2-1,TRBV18,TGTGCCAGCTCACTCCAGATGGGGCAGAGTGGCAATGAGCAGTTCTTC,CASSLQMGQSGNEQFF
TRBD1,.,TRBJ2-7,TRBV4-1,TGCGCCAGCAGCCAAGGAGGACAGGGTCGACACGAGCAGTACTTC,CASSQGGQGRHEQYF
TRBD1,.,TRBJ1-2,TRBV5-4,TGTGCCAGCAGCTTGGTATTTGGACAGGGGGCTGAAGGCTACACCTTC,CASSLVFGQGAEGYTF
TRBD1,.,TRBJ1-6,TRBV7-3,TGTGCCAGCAGTTCCGGGACAGGGGCATCACCCCTCCACTTT,CASSSGTGASPLHF
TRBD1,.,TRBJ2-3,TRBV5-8,TGTGCCAGCAGCACGACAGGGGGGGACACAGATACGCAGTATTTT,CASSTTGGDTDTQYF
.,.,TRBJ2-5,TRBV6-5,TGTGCCAGCAGTTGGCAGGGTGGCGAGACCCAGTACTTC,CASSWQGGETQYF
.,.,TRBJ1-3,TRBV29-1,TGCAGCGTTGAGAAGAGCTACTCTGGAAACACCATATATTTT,CSVEKSYSGNTIYF
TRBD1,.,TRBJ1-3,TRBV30,TGTGCCTGGAGGACGGGACAGAGCTCTGGAAACACCATATATTTT,CAWRTGQSSGNTIYF
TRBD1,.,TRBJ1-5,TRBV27,TGTGCCAGCAAGTCAGGGGGTCAGCCCCAGCATTTT,CASKSGGQPQHF
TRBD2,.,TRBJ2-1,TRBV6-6,TGTGCCAGCAGTCCCCAAGGAGCGGGGGAAACATACAATGAGCAGTTCTTC,CASSPQGAGETYNEQFF
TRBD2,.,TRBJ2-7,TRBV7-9,TGTGCCAGCAGCTTAGTGCAGCGGGGCGACTACGAGCAGTACTTC,CASSLVQRGDYEQYF
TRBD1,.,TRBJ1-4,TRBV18,TGTGCCAGCTCACGCACAGGGGGCTACAATGAAAAACTGTTTTTT,CASSRTGGYNEKLFF
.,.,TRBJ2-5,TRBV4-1,TGCGCCAGCAGCCAAGTCTGGGGCGAGACCCAGTACTTC,CASSQVWGETQYF
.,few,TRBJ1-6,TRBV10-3,TGTGCCATCAGTGATGTGGGCAGGGTGGCTTCACCCCTCCACTTT,CAISDVGRVASPLHF
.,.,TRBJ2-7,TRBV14,TGTGCCAGCAGCCAAGCCAATTCCTACGAGCAGTACTTC,CASSQANSYEQYF
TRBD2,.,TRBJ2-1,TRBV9,TGTGCCAGCAGCGTCACTAGCGGGGGGGCATTCAATGAGCAGTTCTTC,CASSVTSGGAFNEQFF
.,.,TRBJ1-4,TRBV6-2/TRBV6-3,TGTGCCAGCAGTAGCGCGACTATTAATGAAAAACTGTTTTTT,CASSSATINEKLFF